This T cell receptor (beta chain) came from a study of blood T cells in healthy people across ages. Study at large: Template switching captured about one barcoded beta molecule per two T cells. Study-wide results and caveats: A strong correlation between TCR beta diversity and naive T cell percentage was seen.

Of note for this clonotype: As yet, its antigen is unknown.

J lost 2 bases, V lost 1 base, and 4 bases had no gene match. This CDR3 has 14 amino acids. The V gene's germline CDR1 is DFQATT and CDR2 SNEGSKA (reference sequence). For the second PCR, which ran for about 7 to 11 cycles, a sample-barcoded 5' primer and a J-beta primer mix were used. TCRdb re-analysed the 5' RACE reads in MiXCR, keeping a single row per CDR3 protein. Of fewer than 1.5 million distinct CDR3 sequences in the sample, approximately 42% were seen once. The V gene is TRBV20-1, the J gene TRBJ1-2; the match to TRBD1 covers 7 bases. This sequence originates from a woman aged 18-29 years in good health. Sequences were obtained from blood. CDR3 sequence reads: CSARGRGSNYGYTF. The CDR3 region has the DNA TGCAGTGCTAGAGGCAGGGGGTCGAACTATGGCTACACCTTC.